This T cell receptor beta chain was identified during a study of a mutant IDH1 vaccine in newly diagnosed glioma. Study-level information: Prior therapy was radiotherapy, temozolomide, or both; most received both.

Time point specified: week 23, last vaccination. A 20-mer mutant IDH1 peptide at 300 ug was injected subcutaneously with topical imiquimod. To note about this clone: Its matching antigen is unknown.

Assay: immunoSEQ multiplex PCR; the TCRdb copy retains only in-frame clones and omits some. The repertoire has some 30,000 clones, roughly 88% of them found once; the top ten carry less than 3%. This TCR was sampled from a man aged 40-49 years with glioma. This sample comprised PBMCs, obtained from a glioma patient whose treatment included an IDH1 peptide vaccine.

CDR3 DNA: TGTGCCAGTAGTTTCGGGACAGGGGCAAACTATGGCTACACCTTC. This gives the protein CASSFGTGANYGYTF. This rearrangement joins TRBV19 to TRBJ1-2, with 10 bases aligning to TRBD1. The CDR3 is made up of 15 amino acids. The germline V gene has CDR1 LNHDA and CDR2 SQIVND (reference sequence). V shed 5 bases and J 2 bases; nucleotides not matched to a gene: 5.